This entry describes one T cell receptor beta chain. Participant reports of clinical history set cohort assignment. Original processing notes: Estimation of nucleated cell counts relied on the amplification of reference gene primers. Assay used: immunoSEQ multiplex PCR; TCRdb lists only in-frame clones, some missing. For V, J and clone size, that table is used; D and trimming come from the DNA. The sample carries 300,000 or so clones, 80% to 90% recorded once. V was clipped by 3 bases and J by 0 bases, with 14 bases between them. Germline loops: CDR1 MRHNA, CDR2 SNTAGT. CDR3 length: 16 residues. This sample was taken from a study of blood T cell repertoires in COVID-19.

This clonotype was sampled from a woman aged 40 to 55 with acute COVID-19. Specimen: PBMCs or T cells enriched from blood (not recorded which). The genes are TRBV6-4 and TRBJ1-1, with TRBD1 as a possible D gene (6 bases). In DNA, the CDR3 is TGTGCCAGCAGTGAGACTCCGGGACACGTGAACACTGAAGCTTTCTTT. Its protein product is CASSETPGHVNTEAFF.